Each of the 5 T cell receptor beta chains below was sequenced from the same sample in a study of blood T cell repertoires in COVID-19. The method was immunoSEQ multiplex PCR; TCRdb's version includes in-frame clones alone and lacks a portion of them. Of 80,000 to 95,000 clones in the sample, about 76% are singletons; the top ten hold about 10%. The sample taken for sequencing was peripheral blood. These receptors all stem from an elderly woman with acute or convalescent COVID-19.

The gene calls are TRBV7-8 and TRBJ2-3; 10 nucleotides match TRBD2. Germline V gene lookup returns CDR1 SGHVS and CDR2 FQNEAQ. The CDR3 has 17 amino acids. The ends lost 2 bases at V and 1 base at J; junction bases unmatched: 6. The CDR3 region is CASSLPPSGGGTDTQYF. In DNA, the CDR3 is TGTGCCAGCAGCTTACCCCCAAGCGGGGGGGGCACAGATACGCAGTATTTT.

The rearrangement links TRBV7-6 to TRBJ1-6; 7 bases are shared with TRBD1. The CDR3 runs 15 residues. CDR1 and CDR2 (germline): SGHVS, FNYEAQ. V lost 1 base, J lost 10 bases, and 7 bases stayed unmatched. The chain's CDR3 is CASSLDTGVRSPLHF. The CDR3 DNA is TGTGCCAGCAGCTTAGACACAGGGGTGAGGTCACCCCTCCACTTT.

The rearrangement uses TRBV3-1 (or the pseudogene TRBV3-2) and TRBJ1-3, with a possible D match to TRBD1 (5 bases). This CDR3 region has 16 residues. The germline V and J ends were trimmed by 4 bases and 4 bases, with 17 bases remaining between them. Germline V gives CDR1 LGHDT, CDR2 YNNKEL (reference sequence). CDR3 DNA sequence: TGTGCCAGCAGCCGCCGGCCGACGGGGGGGGGAAACACCATATATTTT. Amino acid sequence: CASSRRPTGGGNTIYF.

The rearrangement joins TRBV6-1 to TRBJ1-3, with D perhaps matching TRBD1 (5 bases). The CDR3 contains 13 residues. The germline gives CDR1 MNHNS, CDR2 SASEGT. Deletions cut 6 bases from V and 7 bases from J, with 13 bases between. Here the CDR3 reads CASSLPGENTIYF. DNA of the CDR3: TGTGCCAGCAGCCTCCCGGGGGAGAACACCATATATTTT.

The chain employs TRBV4-3 and TRBJ2-1; D ambiguous. Germline V lookup: CDR1 LGHNA, CDR2 YSLEER. This CDR3 contains 13 residues. Trimming removed 0 bases at V and 11 bases at J, with 11 bases between. CDR3 sequence reads: CASSQDKFYQQFF. CDR3 nucleotide sequence: TGCGCCAGCAGCCAAGATAAATTTTATCAGCAGTTCTTC.